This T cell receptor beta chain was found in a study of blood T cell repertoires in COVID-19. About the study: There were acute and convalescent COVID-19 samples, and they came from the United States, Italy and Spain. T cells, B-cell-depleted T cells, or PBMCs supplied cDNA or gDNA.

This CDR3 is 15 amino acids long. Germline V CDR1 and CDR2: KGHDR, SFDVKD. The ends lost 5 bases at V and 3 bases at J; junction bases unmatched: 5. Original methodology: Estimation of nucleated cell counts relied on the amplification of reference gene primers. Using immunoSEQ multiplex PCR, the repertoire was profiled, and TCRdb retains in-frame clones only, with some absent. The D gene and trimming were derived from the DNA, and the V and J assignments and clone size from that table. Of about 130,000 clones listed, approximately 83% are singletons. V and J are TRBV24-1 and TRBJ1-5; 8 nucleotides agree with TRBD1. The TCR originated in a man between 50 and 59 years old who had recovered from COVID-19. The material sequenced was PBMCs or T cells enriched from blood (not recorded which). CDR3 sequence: CATSGGQGYNQPQHF. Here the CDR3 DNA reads TGTGCCACCAGTGGCGGACAGGGTTACAATCAGCCCCAGCATTTT.